This TCR beta chain was obtained from a study of breast tumors, draining lymph nodes, adjacent tissues. The lymph nodes were axillary draining lymph nodes from breast cancer patients. One entry per CDR3 protein, called by TCRdb with MiXCR from the multiplex PCR reads. Of a few hundred thousand distinct CDR3 sequences listed, about 34% are singletons. Study-level findings and limits: Tumor repertoires ranked between lymph nodes and nontumor tissue in diversity, with V and J gene preferences. Luminal-like breast cancer showed significantly higher tumor–nontumor repertoire similarity than basal-like. The lymph node origin of tumor T cells was framed as consistent with a hypothesis, not demonstrated. The data were judged consistent with most tumor T cells coming from lymph node and expanding in tumor.

Germline V gene lookup returns CDR1 SGHRS and CDR2 YFSETQ. Trimming pared 2 bases from V and 3 bases from J, leaving 4 bases between. The CDR3 is 12 residues long. This clonotype was recorded many times. Its antigen is not known. This chain uses TRBV5-1 with TRBJ2-3; no firm D call. The sample was axillary lymph node tissue. The source is a female donor with breast cancer. Some clones in this sample may be carry-over from other donors' samples. Written as DNA, the CDR3 is TGCGCCAGCAGCTTTCGGACAGATACGCAGTATTTT. Residues: CASSFRTDTQYF.